The subject of this entry is one T cell receptor beta chain. The data originate from a study of blood T cell repertoires in COVID-19. About the study: Spain, Italy and the United States supplied samples that represented acute and convalescent COVID-19. PBMCs, B-cell-depleted T cells, or T cells were the source of the cDNA or gDNA that made up the material.

In the authors' methods: Amplification of reference gene primers provided the estimated nucleated cell counts. This table comes from immunoSEQ multiplex PCR, and its TCRdb copy is limited to in-frame clones, with some not included. The DNA was the basis for D and trimming; V, J and clone size are from that table. The sample carries 130,000 or so clones, approximately 84% recorded once. This CDR3 is built from 12 residues. CDR1 is MNHEY, CDR2 SVGAGI, per germline. V trimming: 8 bases; J trimming: 7 bases; junction bases outside the gene matches: 7. Sequenced input: peripheral blood. The chain recombines TRBV6-5 with TRBJ1-2; TRBD1 matches 7 bases. The source is a man in his 60s with acute or convalescent COVID-19. The CDR3 coding sequence is TGTGCCAGCGAACCAGGGGACAGTGGCTACACCTTC. This codes for CASEPGDSGYTF.